What follows are 11 T cell receptor beta chains derived from one specimen sequenced in a study of T cell changes during pregnancy in multiple sclerosis. Assay: immunoSEQ multiplex PCR; the TCRdb copy retains only in-frame clones and omits some. The data contain 65,000 to 70,000 clones, 75% to 95% of them singletons. The source was peripheral blood, collected in the first trimester of pregnancy. The receptors come from a female donor with multiple sclerosis, enrolled in a pregnancy study.

This clone appeared a single time. The V call is TRBV6-5, the J call TRBJ1-2; D call uncertain. Deletions cut 5 bases from V and 8 bases from J, with 9 bases between. This CDR3 comprises 11 residues. Looked up from germline, CDR1 is MNHEY and CDR2 is SVGAGI. CDR3 DNA: TGTGCCAGCAGTCGGGGTAAAGGCTACACCTTC. Translation gives CASSRGKGYTF.

The V call is TRBV4-1, the J call TRBJ2-1; unclear D gene. V gave up 0 bases and J gave up 0 bases, with 12 bases separating them. Germline V gives CDR1 MGHRA, CDR2 YSYEKL. The CDR3 is 17 amino acids. The CDR3 DNA sequence: TGCGCCAGCAGCCAAGATGTAACACAGAGCTCCTACAATGAGCAGTTCTTC. It specifies CASSQDVTQSSYNEQFF.

The J gene is TRBJ2-2, the V gene TRBV5-5; weak D call: TRBD2 (5 bases). Germline V gene data show CDR1 as SGHKS and CDR2 as YYEKEE (reference sequence). Between the trimmed V and J ends, which lost 0 bases and 5 bases, there was a span of 14 bases. This CDR3 region has 16 residues. CDR3 protein: CASSLGVTGVTGELFF. The CDR3 DNA reads TGTGCCAGCAGCTTGGGAGTAACCGGGGTAACCGGGGAGCTGTTTTTT.

The rearrangement joins TRBV14 to TRBJ2-6, with 9 bases that match TRBD1. V gave up 4 bases and J gave up 0 bases; unmatched junction bases: 10. The CDR3 length is 19 residues. CDR1 is SGHDN and CDR2 is FVKESK in the germline V gene. DNA of the CDR3: TGTGCCAGCAGCCCCTATGGGACAGGGTTTGGCTCTGGGGCCAACGTCCTGACTTTC. It translates to CASSPYGTGFGSGANVLTF.

The chain uses TRBV13 and TRBJ2-1; 7 bases line up with TRBD2. This CDR3 region has 15 residues. Germline V lookup: CDR1 PRHDT, CDR2 FYEKMQ (reference sequence). V gave up 4 bases and J gave up 4 bases; unmatched junction bases: 7. CDR3 coding DNA: TGTGCCAGCAGCTCCACCTCGGGGGGTTACAATGAGCAGTTCTTC. Amino acids: CASSSTSGGYNEQFF.

Only one count was recorded for this clone. CDR3 sequence: CASSPQGAGNQPQHF. CDR3 DNA sequence: TGTGCCAGCAGCCCACAGGGGGCCGGCAATCAGCCCCAGCATTTT. The rearrangement joins TRBV7-2 to TRBJ1-5; 9 bases align to TRBD1. The CDR3 sequence is 15 residues long. Germline V lookup: CDR1 SGHTA, CDR2 FQGNSA. Germline trimming cut 5 bases from V and 2 bases from J; bases unmatched to any gene: 4.

The chain has TRBV5-1 and TRBJ2-1; D may be TRBD1 (5 bases). The germline gives CDR1 SGHRS, CDR2 YFSETQ. CDR3 length: 11 amino acids. Trimming removed 7 bases at V and 7 bases at J, with 9 bases between. In DNA form, the CDR3 reads TGCGCCAGCGGGGCTGGGAATGAGCAGTTCTTC. It is translated as CASGAGNEQFF. Filled out from reference TRBV5-1 and TRBJ2-1, the complete variable domain reads KAGVTQTPRYLIKTRGQQVTLSCSPISGHRSVSWYQQTPGQGLQFLFEYFSETQRNKGNFPGRFSGRQFSNSRSEMNVSTLELGDSALYLCASGAGNEQFFGPGTRLTVL.

The chain uses TRBV6-5 and TRBJ2-1; D uncertain. Germline CDR1 MNHEY, CDR2 SVGAGI. V gave up 4 bases and J gave up 9 bases, with 10 bases separating them. This CDR3 contains 12 residues. This CDR3 is CASSSWAGEQFF. The CDR3 coding sequence is TGTGCCAGCAGTTCGTGGGCCGGTGAGCAGTTCTTC.

The chain joins TRBV6-5 to TRBJ2-3; 8 positions agree with TRBD2. Germline V gene lookup returns CDR1 MNHEY and CDR2 SVGAGI. This CDR3 comprises 15 residues. The V gene end was trimmed by 2 bases and the J gene end by 1 base; junction bases not matched to a gene: 2. CDR3 nucleotide sequence: TGTGCCAGCAGTTACGTAGCGGGACGCACAGATACGCAGTATTTT. Amino acids: CASSYVAGRTDTQYF.

The chain recombines TRBV11-2 with TRBJ1-4; 7 positions agree with TRBD1. V gave up 4 bases and J gave up 7 bases; unmatched junction bases: 15. Germline lookup yields CDR1 SGHAT and CDR2 FQNNGV. The CDR3 spans 17 residues. This chain's CDR3 is CASSWENPGQWREKLFF. Here the CDR3 DNA reads TGTGCCAGCAGCTGGGAAAACCCGGGACAGTGGCGTGAAAAACTGTTTTTT.

J is TRBJ1-2 and V is TRBV4-2; D is perhaps TRBD1 (5 bases). The V end lost 0 bases, the J end lost 0 bases, and 14 bases lay between the germline ends. The CDR3 extends over 17 amino acids. Germline V CDR1 and CDR2: LGHNA, YNFKEQ. Here the CDR3 DNA reads TGTGCCAGCAGCCAAGATAGTTTCCAGGGAACTAACTATGGCTACACCTTC. Amino acids: CASSQDSFQGTNYGYTF.